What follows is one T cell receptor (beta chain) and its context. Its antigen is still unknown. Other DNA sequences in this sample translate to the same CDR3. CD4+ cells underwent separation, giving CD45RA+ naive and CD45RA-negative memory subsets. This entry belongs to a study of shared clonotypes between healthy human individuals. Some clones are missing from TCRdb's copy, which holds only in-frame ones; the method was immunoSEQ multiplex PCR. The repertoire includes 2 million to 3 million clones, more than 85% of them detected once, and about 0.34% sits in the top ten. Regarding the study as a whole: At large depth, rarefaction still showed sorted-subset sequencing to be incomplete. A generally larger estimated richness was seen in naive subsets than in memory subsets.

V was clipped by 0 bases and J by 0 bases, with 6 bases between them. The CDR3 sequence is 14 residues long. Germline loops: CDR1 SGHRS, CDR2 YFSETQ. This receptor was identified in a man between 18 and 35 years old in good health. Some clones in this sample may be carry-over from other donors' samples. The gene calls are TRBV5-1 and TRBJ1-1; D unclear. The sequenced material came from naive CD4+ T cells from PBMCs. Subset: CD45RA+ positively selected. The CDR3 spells CASSLEGLNTEAFF. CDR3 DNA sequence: TGCGCCAGCAGCTTGGAGGGTTTGAACACTGAAGCTTTCTTT.